A single sample is the source of the 18 T cell receptor beta chains below, sequenced in a study of T cells in localized non-small cell lung cancer. Profiling relied on immunoSEQ multiplex PCR, and the TCRdb table lists in-frame clones only, not all of them. This table has tens of thousands of clones, 70% to 90% appearing once. The sample consisted of peripheral blood, taken before any cancer treatment. The receptors derive from a woman aged 35-70 years with stage I lung adenocarcinoma.

The chain recombines TRBV5-1 with TRBJ1-1; unclear D gene. Germline-derived CDR1 and CDR2 are SGHRS and YFSETQ. The V and J ends lost 2 bases and 4 bases respectively, with 12 bases between them. CDR3 length equals 14 residues. This CDR3 is CASSFVGERTEAFF. The CDR3 DNA reads TGCGCCAGCAGCTTTGTGGGTGAGCGCACTGAAGCTTTCTTT.

This clone was seen more than once but under ten times. The chain employs TRBV7-2 and TRBJ2-1; 7 bases match TRBD1. The CDR3 is made up of 15 amino acids. CDR1 is SGHTA, CDR2 FQGNSA, per germline. J gave up 4 bases and V 5 bases, and 8 bases lay outside the gene matches. The CDR3 DNA follows: TGTGCCAGCAGCAACAGGGGCGCCTCATACAATGAGCAGTTCTTC. Its translation is CASSNRGASYNEQFF.

The chain's CDR3 is CASSDSYSRSYNEQFF. DNA for the CDR3: TGTGCCAGCAGTGACTCGTACTCCCGCTCCTACAATGAGCAGTTCTTC. This chain links TRBV6-4 with TRBJ2-1, with unresolved D. The germline V gene has CDR1 MRHNA and CDR2 SNTAGT. Deletions cut 0 bases from V and 0 bases from J, with 9 bases between. The CDR3 sequence is 16 residues long.

This chain joins TRBV11-3 and TRBJ1-1; 7 bases agree with TRBD1. Germline-derived CDR1 and CDR2 are SGHNT and YENEEA. Germline trimming cut 2 bases from V and 0 bases from J; bases unmatched to any gene: 3. This CDR3 has 15 residues. Written as DNA, the CDR3 is TGTGCCAGCAGCTTATTTGGGACAGTGAACACTGAAGCTTTCTTT. Its protein product is CASSLFGTVNTEAFF. The variable domain in full, with the rest retrieved from reference TRBV11-3 and TRBJ1-1, is EAGVVQSPRYKIIEKKQPVAFWCNPISGHNTLYWYLQNLGQGPELLIRYENEEAVDDSQLPKDRFSAERLKGVDSTLKIQPAELGDSAVYLCASSLFGTVNTEAFFGQGTRLTVV.

This clone was counted once. The chain has TRBV6-6 and TRBJ2-7; D is ambiguous. The CDR3 extends over 13 amino acids. The V and J ends lost 8 bases and 3 bases respectively, with 14 bases between them. Germline CDR1 reads MNHNY; CDR2 reads SVGAGI (reference sequence). The CDR3 loop reads CASHLGPIYEQYF. The DNA of the CDR3 is TGTGCCAGCCACCTTGGCCCCATCTACGAGCAGTACTTC.

As concerns this clone: Mismatch with germline at one junction end may stem from a read error. V is TRBV27 and J is TRBJ1-1; D unresolved. The germline CDR1 and CDR2 sequences are MNHEY and SMNVEV (reference sequence). This CDR3 spans 14 amino acids. The CDR3 region has the DNA TGTGCCAGCAGTTTTAGGGCGGGTTTCACTGGAGCTTTCTTT. Amino acid sequence: CASSFRAGFTGAFF.

This clone appeared once. The chain uses TRBV4-1 and TRBJ1-4; 8 bases fit TRBD1. Losses at the gene ends were 4 bases for V and 2 bases for J; bases not matched to a gene: 6. The CDR3 spans 16 residues. Germline values: CDR1 MGHRA, CDR2 YSYEKL. Here the CDR3 DNA reads TGCGCCAGCAGCCGCGGACAGGGACTGACTAATGAAAAACTGTTTTTT. As protein: CASSRGQGLTNEKLFF.

This chain links TRBV30 with TRBJ2-1; D tentatively fits TRBD1 or TRBD2 (5 bases each). V dropped 1 base and J dropped 4 bases, with 14 bases sitting between them. The CDR3 has 15 residues. Germline V gene sequence: CDR1 GTSNPN, CDR2 SVGIG (reference sequence). CDR3 loop: CAWSGQTIGYNEQFF. CDR3 sequence (DNA): TGTGCCTGGAGTGGACAGACTATCGGGTACAATGAGCAGTTCTTC. The full variable domain, in which reference TRBV30 and TRBJ2-1 provide the parts outside the CDR3, is SQTIHQWPATLVQPVGSPLSLECTVEGTSNPNLYWYRQAAGRGLQLLFYSVGIGQISSEVPQNLSASRPQDRQFILSSKKLLLSDSGFYLCAWSGQTIGYNEQFFGPGTRLTVL.

The DNA for the CDR3 is TGTGCCAGCAGCCCCCTAGCGACTCGGTACAATGAGCAGTTCTTC. Its protein product is CASSPLATRYNEQFF. The chain combines TRBV28 with TRBJ2-1; possible D gene TRBD2, 6 bases. V was cut by 6 bases and J by 4 bases, with 16 bases left in between. The CDR3 is 15 amino acids. Germline lookup yields CDR1 MDHEN and CDR2 SYDVKM.

The V gene is TRBV29-1, the J gene TRBJ2-1, with D perhaps TRBD2 (6 bases). Deletions cut 4 bases from V and 9 bases from J, with 13 bases between. Germline-derived CDR1 and CDR2 are SQVTM and ANQGSEA. The CDR3 loop spans 12 amino acids. The CDR3 nucleotides are TGCAGCGTTGGAATTGCGGGGAGTGAGCAGTTCTTC. Protein product: CSVGIAGSEQFF.

The chain uses TRBV7-3 and TRBJ2-3; a weak D match, TRBD2 (5 bases). The V and J ends lost 5 bases and 0 bases respectively, with 9 bases between them. CDR3 length: 14 amino acids. The germline gives CDR1 SGHTA, CDR2 FQGTGA. CDR3 sequence (DNA): TGTGCCAGCAGCCGAGGGTATAGCACAGATACGCAGTATTTT. It translates to CASSRGYSTDTQYF.

The V call is TRBV6-5, the J call TRBJ1-4; 10 bases are a match to TRBD1. The CDR3 has 14 residues. The V segment lost 6 bases and the J segment 2 bases; nucleotides outside the gene matches: 0. Germline lookup yields CDR1 MNHEY and CDR2 SVGAGI. This CDR3 reads CASRDRGTNEKLFF. CDR3 sequence (DNA): TGTGCCAGCAGGGACAGGGGGACTAATGAAAAACTGTTTTTT.

The CDR3 DNA sequence: TGTGCCAGCAGTCTGGGGACGGTTTGCACCTTC. Protein: CASSLGTVCTF. The chain employs TRBV28 and TRBJ1-2, with D perhaps TRBD1 (5 bases). V lost 5 bases to trimming and J lost 13 bases, with 14 bases between them. The CDR3 loop spans 11 amino acids. Germline V gives CDR1 MDHEN, CDR2 SYDVKM.

The gene calls are TRBV10-3 and TRBJ2-7; the D call may be TRBD1 or TRBD2 (5 bases each). The CDR3 covers 13 residues. Germline CDR1 reads ENHRY; CDR2 reads SYGVKD. V was clipped by 11 bases and J by 2 bases, with 16 bases between them. The CDR3 DNA sequence: TGTGCCGCCCGCGGAAGGGGAGCCTACGAGCAGTACTTC. This sequence encodes CAARGRGAYEQYF.

The chain joins TRBV7-3 to TRBJ2-4; D call uncertain. There are 12 residues in the CDR3. V gave up 6 bases and J gave up 0 bases, with 3 bases separating them. Germline V CDR1 and CDR2: SGHTA, FQGTGA. The CDR3 coding sequence is TGTGCCAGCAGGGGAGCCAAAAACATTCAGTACTTC. Translating it yields CASRGAKNIQYF.

V and J are TRBV5-4 and TRBJ1-4; no reliable D call. CDR1 and CDR2 from the germline V gene are SGHNT and YYREEE (reference sequence). The V gene lost 2 bases and the J gene lost 12 bases, with 11 bases spanning the gap. This CDR3 spans 12 amino acids. The CDR3 DNA follows: TGTGCCAGCAGCTTCACTTCCGGCGAACTGTTTTTT. Residues: CASSFTSGELFF.

The rearrangement uses TRBV18 and TRBJ1-2; TRBD1 aligns across 7 bases. Germline loops: CDR1 KGHSH, CDR2 LQKENI. Trimming cost V 2 bases and J 6 bases; bases outside gene matches: 3. The length of the CDR3 is 13 residues. The CDR3 loop reads CASSPDRDNGYTF. CDR3 coding DNA: TGTGCCAGCTCACCAGACAGGGATAATGGCTACACCTTC.

The CDR3 region has the DNA TGTGCCAGCAGCCCAACCCGGGACCGACCAGATACGCAGTATTTT. Amino acids: CASSPTRDRPDTQYF. The chain employs TRBV7-3 and TRBJ2-3, with D possibly called TRBD1 or TRBD2 (5 bases each). Germline V lookup: CDR1 SGHTA, CDR2 FQGTGA. V was shortened by 5 bases and J by 4 bases, with 16 bases between the two germline ends. The CDR3 has 15 residues.